This T cell receptor beta chain was recovered during a study of T cells after yellow fever vaccination. Turning to the study itself: Preparation used SMART-Seq v4 Ultra Low Input for the low-cell-number fractions. Study-level results: Most primary-vaccination clones reappeared after the booster (less than 98% CD4, around 88% CD8).

Synthesis of TCR cDNA relied on 5'RACE template switching, which attached a universal primer site and UMIs. TCRdb reanalysed the 5' RACE reads using MiXCR and keeps one entry per CDR3 protein. The sample gives roughly 85,000 distinct CDR3 sequences, roughly 14% of which show up once; 20% to 25% is in the top ten. The CDR3 sequence is 11 residues long. V lost 3 bases to trimming and J lost 6 bases, with 2 bases between them. This clonotype was found many times. The chain links TRBV12-3 or TRBV12-4 to TRBJ2-2; D not certain. The specimen comprised CD8+ T cells not binding an NS4B(214-222) dextramer, sorted from PBMCs, sampled approximately 22 days after the first yellow fever vaccination. This receptor was taken from a man younger than 35 who received the YFV17D yellow fever vaccine. The CDR3 reads CASSFPGELFF. The DNA for the CDR3 is TGTGCCAGCAGTTTCCCCGGGGAGCTGTTTTTT.